This T cell receptor (beta chain) was captured by sequencing in a study of T cell repertoires in cytomegalovirus infection. The length of the CDR3 is 14 residues. Trimming took 1 base from V and 7 from J, leaving 8 bases between them. CDR1 and CDR2 from the germline V gene are MNHNS and SASEGT. A single record per CDR3 protein comes from TCRdb applying MiXCR to the reads. Of around 800,000 distinct CDR3 sequences in the sample, approximately 32% were seen once. As regards this clonotype: What it binds is not known.

Source: cultured CD8+ T cells from PBMCs, taken from culture after CMV antigen stimulation. The chain links TRBV6-1 to TRBJ1-6; no firm D call. This sequence originates from a human donor in good health (CMV status not recorded). Some clones in this sample may be carry-over from other donors' samples. The CDR3 loop is CASSEVVTNSPLHF. Here the CDR3 DNA reads TGTGCCAGCAGTGAAGTCGTCACCAATTCACCCCTCCACTTT.